The clone carrying this T cell receptor beta chain qualifies as medium-sized. This CDR3 has 16 residues. Germline V gives CDR1 SGHAT, CDR2 FQNNGV. J was trimmed by 3 bases and V by 6 bases; bases with no gene match: 11. The sample comes from a study of read filtering for tumor transcriptome and immune sequencing. This library used around 400 ng RNA and molecular barcoded adaptors spanning alpha/delta and beta/gamma chains. TCRdb reprocessed the reads with MiXCR, giving one entry per CDR3 protein. The data hold about 39,000 distinct CDR3 sequences, with roughly an eighth observed a single time. The chain carries TRBV11-2 and TRBJ2-1, with 7 bases aligning to TRBD1. The clonotype was recovered from a donor over 35 with multiple myeloma. The specimen sequenced was a population of CD138-negative cells sorted from bone marrow. CDR3 amino acids: CASRRLTGAIYNEQFF. The DNA for the CDR3 is TGTGCCAGCAGACGACTAACAGGGGCTATCTACAATGAGCAGTTCTTC.